This TCR beta chain emerged from a study of OX40 agonist ivuxolimab in advanced cancers. Notes on the study in general: Expanded peripheral T cell antigen specificity was not determined.

This CDR3 has 15 amino acids. In germline, CDR1 is MNHNS, CDR2 SASEGT. V shed 2 bases and J 2 bases; nucleotides not matched to a gene: 4. Prior autoimmune disease or systemic immunosuppression barred patients. Patients had blood sampled at baseline and again on cycle 4 day 1 and cycle 7 day 1. Measured with immunoSEQ multiplex PCR; TCRdb has only the in-frame clones, and not every one. The repertoire has under 150,000 clones, roughly nine tenths of them found once; the top ten carry about 1%. Comment on this clone: Antigen: not known.

The chain recombines TRBV6-1 with TRBJ2-5; TRBD2 agrees at 8 bases. This specimen was CD4+ or CD8+ T cells sorted from blood, taken in a trial of the OX40 agonist ivuxolimab. This clonotype was obtained from an adult with an advanced solid tumor such as melanoma, head and neck, liver or kidney cancer. In nucleotides, the CDR3 is TGTGCCAGCAGTGAAACGGCTAGCGGGCAAGAGACCCAGTACTTC. The encoded protein is CASSETASGQETQYF.